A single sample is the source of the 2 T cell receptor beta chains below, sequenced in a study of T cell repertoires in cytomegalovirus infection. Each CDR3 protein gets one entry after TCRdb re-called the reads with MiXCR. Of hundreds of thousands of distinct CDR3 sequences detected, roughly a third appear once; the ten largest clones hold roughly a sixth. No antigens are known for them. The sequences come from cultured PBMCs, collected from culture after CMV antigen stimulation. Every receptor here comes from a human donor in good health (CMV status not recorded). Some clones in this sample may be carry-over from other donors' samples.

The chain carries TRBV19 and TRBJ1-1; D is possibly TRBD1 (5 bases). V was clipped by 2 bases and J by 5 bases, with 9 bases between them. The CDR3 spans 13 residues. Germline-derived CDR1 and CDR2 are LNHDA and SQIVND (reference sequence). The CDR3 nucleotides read TGTGCCAGTAGTATAACTAGGGGAACTGAAGCTTTCTTT. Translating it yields CASSITRGTEAFF. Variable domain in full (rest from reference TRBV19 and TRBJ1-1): DGGITQSPKYLFRKEGQNVTLSCEQNLNHDAMYWYRQDPGQGLRLIYYSQIVNDFQKGDIAEGYSVSREKKESFPLTVTSAQKNPTAFYLCASSITRGTEAFFGQGTRLTVV.

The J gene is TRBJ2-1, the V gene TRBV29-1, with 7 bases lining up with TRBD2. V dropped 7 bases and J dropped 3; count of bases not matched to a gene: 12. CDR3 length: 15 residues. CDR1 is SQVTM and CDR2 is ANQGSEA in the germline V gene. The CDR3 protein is CSGIPLAAVYNEQFF. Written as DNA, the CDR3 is TGCAGCGGTATACCGCTAGCGGCCGTCTACAATGAGCAGTTCTTC.